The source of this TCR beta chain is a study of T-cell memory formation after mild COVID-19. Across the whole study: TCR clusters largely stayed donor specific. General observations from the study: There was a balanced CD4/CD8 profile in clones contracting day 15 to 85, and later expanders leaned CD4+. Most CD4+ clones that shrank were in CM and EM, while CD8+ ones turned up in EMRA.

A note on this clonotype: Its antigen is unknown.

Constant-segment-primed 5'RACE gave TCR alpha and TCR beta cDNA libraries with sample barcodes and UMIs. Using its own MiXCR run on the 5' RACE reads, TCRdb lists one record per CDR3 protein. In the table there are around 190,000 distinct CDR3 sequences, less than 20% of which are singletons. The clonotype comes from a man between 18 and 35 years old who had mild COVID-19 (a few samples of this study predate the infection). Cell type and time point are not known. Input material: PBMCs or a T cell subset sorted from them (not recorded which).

The CDR3 region is CASSFPTAGELFF. DNA for the CDR3: TGCGCCAGCAGCTTTCCTACGGCCGGGGAGCTGTTTTTT. This chain links TRBV5-1 with TRBJ2-2, with D unclear. CDR1 is SGHRS and CDR2 is YFSETQ in the germline V gene. The CDR3 loop spans 13 amino acids. V was clipped by 2 bases and J by 6 bases, with 8 bases between them.